This TCR beta chain was profiled in a study of regulatory T cells in long-lasting Graves disease. Study-level results: Preferential use of TRBV28, TRBJ1-2 and TRBJ2-5 was seen in persistent disease.

For TCR beta, libraries came from iRepertoire HTBI primers and Arm-PCR of CDR3 regions. Each CDR3 protein is one row after TCRdb ran MiXCR on the multiplex PCR reads. The sample lists a few hundred thousand distinct CDR3 sequences; about 10% were seen once. Time point indicated: newly diagnosed GD, antithyroid drugs for less than 3 months. Scientists built the TCR library using RNA that was extracted from PBMCs. V dropped 5 bases and J dropped 3 bases, with 13 bases sitting between them. Germline loops: CDR1 SGHAT, CDR2 FQDESV (reference sequence). This CDR3 is built from 14 residues. This clonotype was counted ten times or more. What it binds is unknown. A further study also used this sample, focusing on T cells in Graves' hyperthyroidism and ophthalmopathy.

The sample here was peripheral blood mononuclear cells (PBMCs), taken at new diagnosis, from a patient treated with antithyroid drugs. This TCR derives from a young woman with Graves disease. This chain uses TRBV11-1 with TRBJ2-5; the D gene is possibly TRBD2 (6 bases). The CDR3, as DNA: TGTGCCAGCAGCATCGGACTATACGAAGAGACCCAGTACTTC. It specifies CASSIGLYEETQYF.